This is a list of T cell receptor beta chains from one sample in a study of T cell changes during pregnancy in multiple sclerosis. The assay was immunoSEQ multiplex PCR, and TCRdb's table has in-frame clones only and misses some. The sample has tens of thousands of clones, 90% to 95% seen once. The sample consisted of peripheral blood, taken in the first trimester of pregnancy. The receptors derive from a female donor with multiple sclerosis, enrolled in a pregnancy study. Both conserved end residues are part of each CDR3. The D gene is left open where the match is weak. Rows may omit the clone size; those that give it use once, few, many or a size class.

>TRBJ1-2|.|TRBV11-2|.
TGTGCCAGCAGCCACGGACAGTCGCTCTATGGCTACACCTTC
CASSHGQSLYGYTF
>TRBJ2-7|TRBD2|TRBV11-2|.
TGTGCCAGCAGCTTAGTTCGCGGGAGCTCCTACGAGCAGTACTTC
CASSLVRGSSYEQYF
>TRBJ2-2|TRBD1|TRBV13|once
TGTGCCAGCAGCCAGAGGGGGCTGTACACCGGGGAGCTGTTTTTT
CASSQRGLYTGELFF
>TRBJ2-2|TRBD2|TRBV27|.
TGTGCCAGCAGCCGGACTAGCGGGCCCACCGGGGAGCTGTTTTTT
CASSRTSGPTGELFF
>TRBJ2-7|TRBD1|TRBV11-3|.
TGTGCCAGCAGCTTGGGACAGGGTGTGGAGCAGTACTTC
CASSLGQGVEQYF
>TRBJ2-2|TRBD1|TRBV7-2|once
TGTGCCAGCAGCTTAGTGACAGGGGGCGGGACCGGGGAGCTGTTTTTT
CASSLVTGGGTGELFF
>TRBJ2-1|TRBD2|TRBV7-2|.
TGTGCCAGCAGCTTAGTCGTAGCGGGGGGCCGTTACAATGAGCAGTTCTTC
CASSLVVAGGRYNEQFF
>TRBJ2-1|TRBD2|TRBV30|once
TGTGCCTGGACAGCGGGACTAGCGGTCAATGAGCAGTTCTTC
CAWTAGLAVNEQFF
>TRBJ2-7|.|TRBV2|once
TGTGCCAGCACCGGGACCTACGAGCAGTACTTC
CASTGTYEQYF
>TRBJ2-2|.|TRBV7-8|.
TGTGCCAGCAGCTTAATTCGGTTCAACACCGGGGAGCTGTTTTTT
CASSLIRFNTGELFF
>TRBJ1-2|.|TRBV7-2|.
TGTGCCAGCAGCCCAGAGACAGTTCCTTCTGGGCGCTACACCTTC
CASSPETVPSGRYTF
>TRBJ1-2|.|TRBV11-2|.
TGTGCCAGCAGCCTTGACAGCTATGGCTACACCTTC
CASSLDSYGYTF
>TRBJ2-2|TRBD1|TRBV6-5|once
TGTGCCAGCGGAAGGGGGCAGGACACCGGGGAGCTGTTTTTT
CASGRGQDTGELFF
>TRBJ1-5|TRBD1|TRBV6-1|.
TGTGCCAGCACCGAGAGGGGACAGAGCAATCAGCCCCAGCATTTT
CASTERGQSNQPQHF
>TRBJ2-3|TRBD1|TRBV7-8|.
TGTGCCAGCAGCCCCCGGGACAGGGAAGATACGCAGTATTTT
CASSPRDREDTQYF
>TRBJ2-2|.|TRBV4-2|.
TGTGCCAGCAGCCAAGATCCAGCAGCGGGCACCGGGGAGCTGTTTTTT
CASSQDPAAGTGELFF
>TRBJ2-3|.|TRBV5-5|.
TGTGCCAGCAGCTTCTTCGAGAGGGCAGATACGCAGTATTTT
CASSFFERADTQYF
>TRBJ2-1|.|TRBV2|.
TGTGCCAGCAGTTACAGGGTCAATGAGCAGTTCTTC
CASSYRVNEQFF
>TRBJ2-1|TRBD1|TRBV15|.
TGTGCCACCAGCAGTGATGGACAGGGATATGATGAGCAGTTCTTC
CATSSDGQGYDEQFF
>TRBJ2-1|TRBD1|TRBV7-9|.
TGTGCCAGCAGCCGGACAGGGAGCGGTGAGCAGTTCTTC
CASSRTGSGEQFF
>TRBJ2-5|.|TRBV14|.
TGTGCCAGCAGCCAAGATCGTGGCGGGATGTTCCAAGAGACCCAGTACTTC
CASSQDRGGMFQETQYF
>TRBJ2-1|TRBD2|TRBV7-6|.
TGTGCCAGCAGCTTATGGGGGGAGGGGAGCTCCTACAATGAGCAGTTCTTC
CASSLWGEGSSYNEQFF
>TRBJ2-2|TRBD2|TRBV6-6|.
TGTGCCAGCAGAGGGACTAGATCATCCGGGGAGCTGTTTTTT
CASRGTRSSGELFF
>TRBJ2-1|TRBD2|TRBV4-2|.
TGTGCCAGCAGCCAAGGGCTAGCGGGTCTCAATGAGCAGTTCTTC
CASSQGLAGLNEQFF
>TRBJ2-3|.|TRBV28|once
TGTGCCAGCAGCCCCAGAAGGGGCACGGACACAGATACGCAGTATTTT
CASSPRRGTDTDTQYF
>TRBJ2-3|.|TRBV28|.
TGTGCCAGCAGCCATAGGGGCACTACGCAGTATTTT
CASSHRGTTQYF
>TRBJ1-2|TRBD1|TRBV5-4|.
TGTGCCAGCAGAAGGACAGGGAGGAGCCATGGCTACACCTTC
CASRRTGRSHGYTF
>TRBJ2-7|TRBD2|TRBV7-3|.
TGTGCCAGCAGCTTAGGTAGCGGGGGAACCTACGAGCAGTACTTC
CASSLGSGGTYEQYF
>TRBJ2-5|.|TRBV7-9|.
TGTGCCAGCAGCTTAGGAGGGTGGCCGACGTTGCCGGCTCAAGAGACCCAGTACTTC
CASSLGGWPTLPAQETQYF
>TRBJ2-1|.|TRBV29-1|.
TGCAGCGTTTACTACTGGGACAATGAGCAGTTCTTC
CSVYYWDNEQFF
>TRBJ1-5|.|TRBV5-1|.
TGCGCCAGCAGCTTACGGGGGGAGCAGCCCCAGCATTTT
CASSLRGEQPQHF
>TRBJ1-5|TRBD1|TRBV28|.
TGTGCCAGCAGCCAGACAGGGACGGATCAGCCCCAGCATTTT
CASSQTGTDQPQHF
>TRBJ2-5|TRBD2|TRBV5-1|.
TGCGCCAGCAGCCCCCGGGGGGTCCAAGAGACCCAGTACTTC
CASSPRGVQETQYF
>TRBJ2-6|.|TRBV18|.
TGTGCCAGCTCACCTGGACAAATCTCTGGGGCCAACGTCCTGACTTTC
CASSPGQISGANVLTF
>TRBJ2-2|TRBD1|TRBV5-4|.
TGTGCCAGCAGCGACAGGGGCTCGACCTACACCGGGGAGCTGTTTTTT
CASSDRGSTYTGELFF
>TRBJ2-1|.|TRBV10-3|.
TGTGCCATCAGTGAGGACAGTTATGAGCAGTTCTTC
CAISEDSYEQFF
>TRBJ2-1|TRBD2|TRBV5-1|.
TGCGCCAGCAGCTTGATTGGCGGGGGGGCCAATGAGCAGTTCTTC
CASSLIGGGANEQFF
>TRBJ1-4|.|TRBV28|.
TGTGCCAGCAGTTCCAGGGGTTCCGAGGGTGAAAAACTGTTTTTT
CASSSRGSEGEKLFF
>TRBJ1-1|.|TRBV28|.
TGTGCCAGCAGTTTAGTCGGTACGGGTTTGAACACTGAAGCTTTCTTT
CASSLVGTGLNTEAFF
>TRBJ2-1|.|TRBV7-2|.
TGTGCCAGCAGCCAAAATGGGGGCCAACGTTTCTACAATGAGCAGTTCTTC
CASSQNGGQRFYNEQFF
>TRBJ1-5|TRBD1|TRBV6-5|.
TGTGCCAGCAGTGACAGGGGCCCTAATCAGCCCCAGCATTTT
CASSDRGPNQPQHF
>TRBJ2-2|TRBD1|TRBV9|.
TGTGCCAGCAGCGTAGGGGACAGGGATTTCGGGGAGCTGTTTTTT
CASSVGDRDFGELFF
>TRBJ1-2|TRBD1|TRBV5-8|.
TGTGCCAGCAGCTCAGGACAGGGTCGTGGCTACACCTTC
CASSSGQGRGYTF
>TRBJ1-5|TRBD1|TRBV7-6|.
TGTGCCAGCAGCATCGACAGGGCGGGTCAGCCCCAGCATTTT
CASSIDRAGQPQHF
>TRBJ1-2|TRBD1|TRBV27|.
TGTGCCAGCAGGTCAACAGGGGGCCGCTATGGCTACACCTTC
CASRSTGGRYGYTF
>TRBJ2-1|TRBD1|TRBV19|.
TGTGCCAGTAGTATAAGACAGGGAACCCATAATGAGCAGTTCTTC
CASSIRQGTHNEQFF
>TRBJ2-1|.|TRBV9|once
TGTGCCAGCAGCGCCGTCGGGATGGCGGGGAATGAGCAGTTCTTC
CASSAVGMAGNEQFF
>TRBJ1-1|.|TRBV4-3|.
TGCGCCAGCAGCCAAGCCGGGACACTGAACACTGAAGCTTTCTTT
CASSQAGTLNTEAFF
>TRBJ1-2|.|TRBV2|.
TGTGCCAGCAGAGGGGTCCCTTCCTATGGCTACACCTTC
CASRGVPSYGYTF
>TRBJ2-7|TRBD2|TRBV7-2|.
TGTGCCAGCAGCACAACTAGCGGGAGCCCGTCCTACGAGCAGTACTTC
CASSTTSGSPSYEQYF
>TRBJ2-7|TRBD1|TRBV2|.
TGTGCCAGCAGTGTCCGGACAGGCCAGTACTTC
CASSVRTGQYF
>TRBJ2-1|TRBD1|TRBV7-2|.
TGTGCCAGCAGCTACGACAGGGATAATGAGCAGTTCTTC
CASSYDRDNEQFF